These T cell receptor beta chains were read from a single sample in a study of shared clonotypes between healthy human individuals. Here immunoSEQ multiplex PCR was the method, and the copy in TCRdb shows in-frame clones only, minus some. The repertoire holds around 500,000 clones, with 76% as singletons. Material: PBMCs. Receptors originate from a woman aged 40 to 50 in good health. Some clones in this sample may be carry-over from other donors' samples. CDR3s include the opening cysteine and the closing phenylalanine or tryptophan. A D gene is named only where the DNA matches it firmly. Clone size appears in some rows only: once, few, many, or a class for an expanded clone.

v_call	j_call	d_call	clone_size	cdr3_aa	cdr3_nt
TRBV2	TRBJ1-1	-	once	CASQLGGEAFF	TGTGCCAGCCAATTGGGGGGTGAAGCTTTCTTT
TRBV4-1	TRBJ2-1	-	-	CASSQESRSYNEQFF	TGCGCCAGCAGCCAAGAGTCGCGTTCCTACAATGAGCAGTTCTTC
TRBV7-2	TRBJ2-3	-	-	CASSLGVAQADTQYF	TGTGCCAGCAGCTTAGGGGTAGCGCAAGCAGATACGCAGTATTTT
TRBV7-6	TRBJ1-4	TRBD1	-	CASRGTGYNEKLFF	TGTGCCAGCAGGGGGACAGGGTATAATGAAAAACTGTTTTTT
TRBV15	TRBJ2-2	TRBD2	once	CATSSWREGPGELFF	TGTGCCACCAGCAGCTGGCGGGAGGGCCCCGGGGAGCTGTTTTTT
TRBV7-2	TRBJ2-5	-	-	CASNWKRGGGTQYF	TGTGCCAGCAACTGGAAGCGGGGAGGGGGGACCCAGTACTTC
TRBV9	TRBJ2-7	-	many	CASSVSSASYEQYF	TGTGCCAGCAGCGTCTCTAGCGCCTCCTACGAGCAGTACTTC
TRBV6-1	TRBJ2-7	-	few	CASSPRGASSYEQYF	TGTGCCAGCAGCCCTCGGGGGGCAAGTTCCTACGAGCAGTACTTC
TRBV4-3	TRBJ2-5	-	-	CASSQDSYHQETQYF	TGCGCCAGCAGCCAAGATTCCTACCACCAAGAGACCCAGTACTTC
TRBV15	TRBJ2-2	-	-	CATSLAVNTGELFF	TGTGCCACCAGCCTCGCGGTGAACACCGGGGAGCTGTTTTTT
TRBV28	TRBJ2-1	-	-	CASSLLGLEDNEQFF	TGTGCCAGCAGTCTCCTAGGATTAGAAGACAATGAGCAGTTCTTC
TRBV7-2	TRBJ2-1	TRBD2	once	CASSFLAGGGHEQFF	TGTGCCAGCAGCTTCCTAGCGGGAGGGGGGCATGAGCAGTTCTTC
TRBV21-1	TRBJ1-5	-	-	CASSERRTGVDQPQHF	TGTGCCAGCAGCGAACGAAGGACAGGGGTAGATCAGCCCCAGCATTTT
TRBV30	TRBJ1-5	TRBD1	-	CAWSVPPGQANQPQHF	TGTGCCTGGAGTGTACCTCCCGGACAGGCTAATCAGCCCCAGCATTTT
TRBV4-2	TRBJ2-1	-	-	CASSLPTLSRRNEQFF	TGTGCCAGCAGCCTCCCGACCCTCTCCCGCAGGAATGAGCAGTTCTTC
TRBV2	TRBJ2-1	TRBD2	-	CASSEISGRAGNEQFF	TGTGCCAGCAGTGAGATTAGCGGGAGGGCCGGGAATGAGCAGTTCTTC
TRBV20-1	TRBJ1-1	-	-	CSAGRVSEAFF	TGCAGTGCTGGCAGGGTATCAGAAGCTTTCTTT
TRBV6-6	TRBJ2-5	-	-	CAIVEHRDAYGQYF	TGTGCCATCGTGGAACACAGGGACGCCTACGGGCAGTACTTC
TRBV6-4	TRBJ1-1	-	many	CASSEGGDSKAFF	TGTGCCAGCAGTGAAGGTGGTGACTCGAAAGCTTTCTTT
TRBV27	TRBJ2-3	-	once	CASSFIDTQYF	TGTGCCAGCAGTTTTATAGATACGCAGTATTTT
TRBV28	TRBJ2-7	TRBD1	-	CASSITPGTEIRYF	TGTGCCAGCAGTATTACTCCCGGGACAGAGATTCGGTACTTC
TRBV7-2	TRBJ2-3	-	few	CASSLEPRGTQYF	TGTGCCAGCAGCTTGGAGCCTCGGGGTACGCAGTATTTT
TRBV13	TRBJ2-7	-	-	CASSLGQGPYEQYF	TGTGCCAGCAGCTTAGGACAAGGACCCTACGAGCAGTACTTC
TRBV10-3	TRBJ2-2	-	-	CAISESGSLTNTGELFF	TGTGCCATCAGTGAGTCCGGCAGCCTGACGAACACCGGGGAGCTGTTTTTT
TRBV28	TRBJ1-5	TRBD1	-	CASSIQGTGNQPQHF	TGTGCCAGCAGTATACAGGGGACCGGCAATCAGCCCCAGCATTTT
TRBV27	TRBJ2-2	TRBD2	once	CASRRLAGGLGGTGELFF	TGTGCCAGCAGAAGACTAGCGGGAGGGCTAGGTGGCACCGGGGAGCTGTTTTTT
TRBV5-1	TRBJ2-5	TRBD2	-	CASSLVTSHGGETQYF	TGCGCCAGCAGCTTGGTGACTTCCCACGGGGGGGAGACCCAGTACTTC
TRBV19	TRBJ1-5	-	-	CASSYSTDQPQHF	TGTGCCAGTAGTTATAGCACGGATCAGCCCCAGCATTTT
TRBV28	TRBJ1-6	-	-	CASSSIPPLNSPLHF	TGTGCCAGCAGTTCCATCCCCCCTCTGAATTCACCCCTCCACTTT
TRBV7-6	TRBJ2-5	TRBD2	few	CASSPASGVYQETQYF	TGTGCCAGCAGCCCCGCTAGCGGTGTGTACCAAGAGACCCAGTACTTC
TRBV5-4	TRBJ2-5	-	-	CASSRGTSERETQYF	TGTGCCAGCAGCAGGGGGACGTCGGAACGAGAGACCCAGTACTTC
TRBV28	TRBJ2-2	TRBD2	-	CASSSGLAGFTGELFF	TGTGCCAGCAGTTCCGGACTAGCAGGGTTCACCGGGGAGCTGTTTTTT
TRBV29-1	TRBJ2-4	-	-	CSVEEILAKNIQYF	TGCAGCGTTGAGGAAATACTAGCCAAAAACATTCAGTACTTC
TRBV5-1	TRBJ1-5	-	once	CASSRKGYSNQPQHF	TGCGCCAGCAGCCGAAAGGGGTATAGCAATCAGCCCCAGCATTTT
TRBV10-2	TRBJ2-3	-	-	CASSDSVSSIITDTQYF	TGCGCCAGCAGTGATTCGGTTAGCAGTATTATAACAGATACGCAGTATTTT
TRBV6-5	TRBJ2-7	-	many	CASSSGPNHKQYF	TGTGCCAGCAGTTCGGGACCTAACCATAAGCAGTACTTC
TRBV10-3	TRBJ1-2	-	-	CAISENRYGYTF	TGTGCCATCAGTGAAAATCGCTATGGCTACACCTTC
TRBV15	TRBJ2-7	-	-	CATSRDRGRYEQYF	TGTGCCACCAGCAGAGACAGGGGCCGGTACGAGCAGTACTTC
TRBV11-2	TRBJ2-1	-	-	CASSLDINNEQFF	TGTGCCAGCAGCTTAGACATTAACAATGAGCAGTTCTTC
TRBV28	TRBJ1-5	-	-	CASSWGRDQPQHF	TGTGCCAGCAGCTGGGGGAGAGATCAGCCCCAGCATTTT
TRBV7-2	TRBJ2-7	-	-	CASSLGPLYEQYF	TGTGCCAGCAGCTTAGGCCCGCTTTACGAGCAGTACTTC
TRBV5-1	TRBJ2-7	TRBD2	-	CASSLNPGLAGGPSYEQYF	TGCGCCAGCAGCTTGAACCCGGGACTAGCGGGAGGGCCTTCCTACGAGCAGTACTTC
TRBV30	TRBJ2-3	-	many	CAWRRDANPADTQYF	TGTGCCTGGAGACGGGACGCTAACCCGGCTGATACGCAGTATTTT
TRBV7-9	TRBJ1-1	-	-	CASSLGQTNTEAFF	TGTGCCAGCAGCTTAGGGCAGACAAACACTGAAGCTTTCTTT
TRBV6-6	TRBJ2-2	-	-	CASSYSLRYGELFF	TGTGCCAGCAGTTACTCCCTGCGGTACGGGGAGCTGTTTTTT
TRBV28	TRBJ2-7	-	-	CASRPGPVYEQYF	TGTGCCAGCAGGCCGGGACCCGTCTACGAGCAGTACTTC
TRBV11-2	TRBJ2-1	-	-	CASSPIGGEQFF	TGTGCCAGCAGCCCGATCGGGGGTGAGCAGTTCTTC
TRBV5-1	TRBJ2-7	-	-	CASSLGPEGYEQYF	TGCGCCAGCAGCTTGGGTCCCGAGGGCTACGAGCAGTACTTC
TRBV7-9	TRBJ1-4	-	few	CASSPGTENEKLFF	TGTGCCAGCAGCCCCGGGACTGAGAATGAAAAACTGTTTTTT
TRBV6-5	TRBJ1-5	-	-	CASSYSKVGGQPQHF	TGTGCCAGCAGTTACTCGAAAGTGGGCGGCCAACCCCAGCATTTT
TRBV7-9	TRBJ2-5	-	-	CASSLGLGYQETQYF	TGTGCCAGCAGCTTGGGTTTGGGGTACCAAGAGACCCAGTACTTC
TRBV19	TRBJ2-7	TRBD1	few	CASSPTGGDGDEQYF	TGTGCCAGTAGTCCGACAGGGGGCGACGGGGACGAGCAGTACTTC
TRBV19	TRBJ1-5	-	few	CASTPGRLGNQPQHF	TGTGCCAGTACCCCCGGCAGGTTGGGCAATCAGCCCCAGCATTTT
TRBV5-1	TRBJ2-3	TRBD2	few	CASSLVLAGDLDTQYF	TGCGCCAGCAGCTTGGTTCTAGCGGGAGATCTTGATACGCAGTATTTT